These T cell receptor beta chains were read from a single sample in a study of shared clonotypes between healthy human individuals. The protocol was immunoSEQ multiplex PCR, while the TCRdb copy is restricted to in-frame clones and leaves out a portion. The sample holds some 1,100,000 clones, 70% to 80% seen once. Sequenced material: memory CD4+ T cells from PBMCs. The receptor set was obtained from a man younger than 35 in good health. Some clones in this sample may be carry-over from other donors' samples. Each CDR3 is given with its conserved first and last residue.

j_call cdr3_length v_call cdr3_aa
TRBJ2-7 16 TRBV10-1 CASSETQSPSSYEQYF
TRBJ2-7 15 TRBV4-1 CASSQVISEDYEQYF
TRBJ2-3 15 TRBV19 CASSIDSSSTDTQYF
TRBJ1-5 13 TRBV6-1 CASSEAGYQPQHF
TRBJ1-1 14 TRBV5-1 CASSPDSWNTEAFF
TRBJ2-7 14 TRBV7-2 CASSGQGGAYEQYF
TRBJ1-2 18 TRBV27 CASSSPRLGVLGSYGYTF
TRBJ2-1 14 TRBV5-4 CASSARSSYNEQFF
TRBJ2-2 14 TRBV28 CASSLGGHTGELFF
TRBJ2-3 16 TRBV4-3 CASSPRRDSWTDTQYF
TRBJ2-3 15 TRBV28 CASTSSGRGTDTQYF
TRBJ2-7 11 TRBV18 CASSPDYEQYF
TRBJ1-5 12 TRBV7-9 CASSLPDQPQHF
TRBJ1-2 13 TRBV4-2 CASSPNGRNGYTF
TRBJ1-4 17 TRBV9 CASSAHRGGATNEKLFF
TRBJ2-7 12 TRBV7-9 CASSDQSYEQYF
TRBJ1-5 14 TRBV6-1 CASSETHLNQPQHF
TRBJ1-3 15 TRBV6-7 CASSYSKASGNTIYF
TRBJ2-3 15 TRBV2 CASSITGTGGDTQYF
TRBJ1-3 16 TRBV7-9 CASNHPGISGGNTIYF
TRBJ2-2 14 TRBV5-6 CASSFGAWTGELFF
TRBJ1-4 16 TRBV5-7 CARKTGGVNVYEKLFF
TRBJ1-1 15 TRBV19 CASSDRGGVNTEAFF
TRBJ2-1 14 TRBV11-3 CASSLEGTSGHQFF
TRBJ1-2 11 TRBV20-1 CSAFNFDGYTF
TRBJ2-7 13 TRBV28 CASSSDRGREQYF
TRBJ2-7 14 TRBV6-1 CASSVSRWSSEQYF
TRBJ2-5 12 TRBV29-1 CSVGGSGETQYF
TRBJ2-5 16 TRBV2 CASRPSMTSGKETQYF
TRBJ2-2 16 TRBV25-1 CASSDPSSGGGGELFF
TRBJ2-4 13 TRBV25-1 CASAATGVNIQYF
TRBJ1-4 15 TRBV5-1 CASTLSIATNEKLFF
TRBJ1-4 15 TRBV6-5 CASSYLGQGDEKLFF
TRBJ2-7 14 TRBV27 CASSSPGLVSEQYF
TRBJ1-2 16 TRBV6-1 CASSEESMWGRRGYTF
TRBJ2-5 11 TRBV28 CASRSQETQYF
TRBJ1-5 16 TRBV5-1 CASSPGTGGFNQPQHF
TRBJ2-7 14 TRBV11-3 CASSSRQGKDEQYF
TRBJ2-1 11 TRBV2 CASRIYNEQFF
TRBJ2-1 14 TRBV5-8 CASSLAWANNEQFF
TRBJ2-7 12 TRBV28 CASSSTSYEQYF
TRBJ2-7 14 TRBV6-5 CASTTGQGAYEQYF
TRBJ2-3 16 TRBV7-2 CASSFVGQGIGDTQYF
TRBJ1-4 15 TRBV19 CASNPSGQGPEKLFF
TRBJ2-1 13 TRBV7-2 CASSLGLAGMQFF
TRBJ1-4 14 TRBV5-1 CASSPGQRGEKLFF
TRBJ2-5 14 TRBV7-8 CASLTGTLLETQYF
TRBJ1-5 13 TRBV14 CASSQPGWQPQHF
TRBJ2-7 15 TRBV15 CATSREQSSSYEQYF
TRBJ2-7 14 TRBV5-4 CASSVGGSPYEQYF
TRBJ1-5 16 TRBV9 CASSPGQGYGFQPQHF
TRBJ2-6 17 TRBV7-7 CASSEAGIKAGANVLTF
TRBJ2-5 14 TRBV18 CASSPPSSRETQYF
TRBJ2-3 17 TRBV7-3 CASSPSVTGTSTDTQYF
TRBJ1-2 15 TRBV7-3 CASSAGGGQGYGYTF
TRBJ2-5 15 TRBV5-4 CASSPVAGGEETQYF
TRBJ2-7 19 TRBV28 CASSRTVPGQGFQSYEQYF
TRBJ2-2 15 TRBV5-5 CASSPRVFLTGELFF
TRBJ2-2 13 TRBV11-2 CASSSDPTGELFF
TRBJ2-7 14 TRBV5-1 CASSPWGGTFEQYF